The clone carrying this T cell receptor beta chain was counted many times. Arm-PCR of CDR3 regions and iRepertoire HTBI primers were used to build TCR beta libraries. Via MiXCR, TCRdb re-called the multiplex PCR reads, giving one row per CDR3 protein. The sample lists around 460,000 distinct CDR3 sequences; 20% to 25% were seen once. This entry is derived from a study of regulatory T cells in long-lasting Graves disease. The CDR3 extends over 15 amino acids. V lost 6 bases to trimming and J lost 0 bases, with 15 bases between them. CDR1 is LNHDA, CDR2 SQIVND, per germline (reference sequence). Stated time point: persistent/refractory GD, antithyroid drugs over 5 years with positive TRAb. PBMC RNA served as the TCR library source.

The sequence was collected from a female donor with Graves disease. This chain uses TRBV19 with TRBJ2-7, with D maybe TRBD2 (5 bases). The sample was peripheral blood mononuclear cells (PBMCs), taken when the disease was refractory, from a patient treated with antithyroid drugs. The CDR3 DNA reads TGTGCCAGTAGCCTACTGACGGGGAGCTCCTACGAGCAGTACTTC. Protein: CASSLLTGSSYEQYF.